A selection of T cell receptor beta chains follows, all from one sample in a study of T cell responses to AZD1222 COVID-19 vaccine. Repertoires were generated with immunoSEQ multiplex PCR, while TCRdb's copy carries only in-frame clones and drops some. The table records some 130,000 clones, more than 75% of them present only once. Source: peripheral blood, taken on day 0 of AZD1222 vaccination. Receptor source: an adult in good health. Each CDR3 is given with its conserved first and last residue. A D gene is named only where the DNA matches it firmly. Clone size is stated in some rows and not others, as once, few, many or a class when expanded.

V: TRBV28; size: once; D: -; J: TRBJ1-5; DNA: TGTGCCAGCAGTTTAGGCAGGGGAGTAATTCAGCCCCAGCATTTT; CDR3: CASSLGRGVIQPQHF
V: TRBV20-1; size: -; D: -; J: TRBJ1-3; DNA: TGCATGTATAGAAACACCATATATTTT; CDR3: CMYRNTIYF
V: TRBV7-3; size: -; D: -; J: TRBJ1-1; DNA: TGTGCCAGCAGCTTACGGCTAGTGAACACTGAAGCTTTCTTT; CDR3: CASSLRLVNTEAFF
V: TRBV11-2; size: -; D: -; J: TRBJ2-7; DNA: TGTGCCAGCAGCTTCCGTGACAGTGGGGCCTACGAGCAGTACTTC; CDR3: CASSFRDSGAYEQYF
V: TRBV27; size: -; D: -; J: TRBJ1-2; DNA: TGTGCCAGCAGTTTTCCGGGCGCGTTGGGCTACACCTTC; CDR3: CASSFPGALGYTF
V: TRBV7-9; size: -; D: -; J: TRBJ1-1; DNA: TGTGCCAGCGGATACGGGGGGGTGAACACTGAAGCTTTCTTT; CDR3: CASGYGGVNTEAFF
V: TRBV14; size: -; D: -; J: TRBJ2-7; DNA: TGTGCCAGCAGCCAAGTTCTTCGGCCGGGGTCGGGATCCTACGAGCAGTACTTC; CDR3: CASSQVLRPGSGSYEQYF
V: TRBV19; size: few; D: -; J: TRBJ1-3; DNA: TGTGCCAGTAGTTTCGCCGGGACTTACAGTGGAAACACCATATATTTT; CDR3: CASSFAGTYSGNTIYF
V: TRBV11-2; size: -; D: TRBD1; J: TRBJ1-5; DNA: TGTGCCAGCAGCTCAGGGGGGGCGGCTAACAATCAGCCCCAGCATTTT; CDR3: CASSSGGAANNQPQHF
V: TRBV14; size: few; D: -; J: TRBJ2-3; DNA: TGTGCCAGCAGCCAAGACGGCAGAAGCACAGATACGCAGTATTTT; CDR3: CASSQDGRSTDTQYF
V: TRBV28; size: -; D: -; J: TRBJ1-1; DNA: TGTGCCAGCAGTTTAATTCCGTGGGGCTCGAACACTGAAGCTTTCTTT; CDR3: CASSLIPWGSNTEAFF
V: TRBV6-2/TRBV6-3; size: -; D: TRBD1; J: TRBJ1-1; DNA: TGTGCCAGCAGTTACCCCTACAGGGGGGACACTGAAGCTTTCTTT; CDR3: CASSYPYRGDTEAFF
V: TRBV3-1/TRBV3-2; size: -; D: TRBD1; J: TRBJ2-7; DNA: TGTGCCAGCAGTCGGGACAGGAGCTCCTACGAGCAGTACTTC; CDR3: CASSRDRSSYEQYF
V: TRBV5-1; size: once; D: -; J: TRBJ2-7; DNA: TGCGCCAGCAGCTTCGGGTCCTACGAGCAGTACTTC; CDR3: CASSFGSYEQYF
V: TRBV9; size: -; D: -; J: TRBJ1-3; DNA: TGTGCCAGCAGCGTGCAGGGGATCTTGGACACCATATATTTT; CDR3: CASSVQGILDTIYF
V: TRBV6-6; size: -; D: -; J: TRBJ2-7; DNA: TGTGCCAGCAGTTATAACAGGGAGGGCGAGCAGTACTTC; CDR3: CASSYNREGEQYF
V: TRBV28; size: -; D: -; J: TRBJ1-6; DNA: TGTGCCAGCCTAATACAGGGCTATAATTCACCCCTCCACTTT; CDR3: CASLIQGYNSPLHF
V: TRBV10-3; size: -; D: -; J: TRBJ2-3; DNA: TGTGCCATTAAAAATAGCACAGATACGCAGTATTTT; CDR3: CAIKNSTDTQYF
V: TRBV5-1; size: -; D: -; J: TRBJ1-3; DNA: TGCGCCAGCAGCTTGGTTCCAGGGACGAAAGGAAACACCATATATTTT; CDR3: CASSLVPGTKGNTIYF
V: TRBV6-5; size: -; D: -; J: TRBJ1-1; DNA: TGTGCCAGCCTAAAACAGGTTCGGGGGACCACTGAAGCTTTCTTT; CDR3: CASLKQVRGTTEAFF
V: TRBV2; size: few; D: TRBD1; J: TRBJ2-2; DNA: TGTGCCAGCCGGGAACCGGGACAGGGGAACACCGGGGAGCTGTTTTTT; CDR3: CASREPGQGNTGELFF
V: TRBV5-4; size: once; D: TRBD1; J: TRBJ1-2; DNA: TGTGCCAGCAGCATGACCGGGACAGGATATGGCTACACCTTC; CDR3: CASSMTGTGYGYTF
V: TRBV11-3; size: few; D: -; J: TRBJ2-2; DNA: TGTGCCAGCAGCAACTATCAGGGCGGGGAGCTGTTTTTT; CDR3: CASSNYQGGELFF
V: TRBV7-9; size: -; D: -; J: TRBJ1-3; DNA: TGTGCCAGCAGCTTAGATGCCAGGTCTGGAAACACCATATATTTT; CDR3: CASSLDARSGNTIYF
V: TRBV18; size: -; D: -; J: TRBJ1-4; DNA: TGTGCCAGCTCACCGCCCGGAGGAGAAAAACTGTTTTTT; CDR3: CASSPPGGEKLFF
V: TRBV7-2; size: -; D: -; J: TRBJ1-4; DNA: TGTGCCAGCAGCTTGCAGGGGGAAAAACTGTTTTTT; CDR3: CASSLQGEKLFF
V: TRBV5-1; size: -; D: -; J: TRBJ1-1; DNA: TGCGCCAGCAGCTTGGAAGGGGGGAACACTGAAGCTTTCTTT; CDR3: CASSLEGGNTEAFF
V: TRBV27; size: -; D: -; J: TRBJ2-7; DNA: TGTGCCAGCAGTTCACCTGGACTGACTGCGGAGCAGTACTTC; CDR3: CASSSPGLTAEQYF
V: TRBV7-8; size: -; D: -; J: TRBJ1-1; DNA: TGTGCCAGCAGCAGGACACAGAACACTGAAGCTTTCTTT; CDR3: CASSRTQNTEAFF
V: TRBV5-1; size: -; D: TRBD1; J: TRBJ1-4; DNA: TGCGCCAGCAGCATGGGACAGACTAATGAAAAACTGTTTTTT; CDR3: CASSMGQTNEKLFF
V: TRBV19; size: -; D: -; J: TRBJ2-5; DNA: TGTGCCAGTAGCGTACAGGGTCGAGAGACCCAGTACTTC; CDR3: CASSVQGRETQYF
V: TRBV19; size: once; D: -; J: TRBJ2-2; DNA: TGTGCCAGTAGTATTGGCCCGGGACTTATCACCGGGGAGCTGTTTTTT; CDR3: CASSIGPGLITGELFF
V: TRBV9; size: -; D: TRBD1; J: TRBJ2-2; DNA: TGTGCCAGCAGTCGACAGGGGGCGACCGGGGAGCTGTTTTTT; CDR3: CASSRQGATGELFF
V: TRBV6-2/TRBV6-3; size: -; D: TRBD1; J: TRBJ2-1; DNA: TGTGCCAGCAGTTCCCGGGACAGGTACGAGCAGTTCTTC; CDR3: CASSSRDRYEQFF
V: TRBV11-2; size: -; D: -; J: TRBJ2-1; DNA: TGTGCCAGCAGCTTCGCCCAACTAAATGGACTCCGTGAGCAGTTCTTC; CDR3: CASSFAQLNGLREQFF
V: TRBV10-2; size: -; D: -; J: TRBJ2-5; DNA: TGCGCCAGCAGAGCCAGACAGGTCGAAGAGACCCAGTACTTC; CDR3: CASRARQVEETQYF
V: TRBV28; size: once; D: TRBD1; J: TRBJ1-2; DNA: TGTGCCAGCAGGCAACAGGGGGCTAACTATGGCTACACCTTC; CDR3: CASRQQGANYGYTF
V: TRBV27; size: -; D: TRBD1; J: TRBJ2-7; DNA: TGTGCCAGCAGTCTACTTTCGGGACAGGGCGCCGAGCAGTACTTC; CDR3: CASSLLSGQGAEQYF
V: TRBV15; size: -; D: -; J: TRBJ1-5; DNA: TGTGCCACCAGCGGGTACTCCAGGGTGGAGGATCAGCCCCAGCATTTT; CDR3: CATSGYSRVEDQPQHF
V: TRBV18; size: -; D: -; J: TRBJ1-5; DNA: TGTGCCAGCTCACTTTGGGACAGCAATCAGCCCCAGCATTTT; CDR3: CASSLWDSNQPQHF
V: TRBV3-1/TRBV3-2; size: -; D: -; J: TRBJ2-3; DNA: TGTGCCAGCAGCCAAGTGGGCGGTGGAGATACGCAGTATTTT; CDR3: CASSQVGGGDTQYF